This T cell receptor beta chain was profiled in a study of radiotherapy plus CTLA-4 blockade in lung cancer. In germline, CDR1 is SGHKS, CDR2 YYEKEE (reference sequence). Trimming shortened V by 4 bases and J by 6 bases, and 16 bases separated the two germline ends. The CDR3 is 14 amino acids. Broader study findings: Blood TCR clones of tumor origin expanded after radiotherapy plus ipilimumab. Reported findings show early blood T cell clone dynamics, with interferon-beta, best predicted response.

Measured with immunoSEQ multiplex PCR; TCRdb has only the in-frame clones, and not every one. Of about 31,000 clones detected, 60% to 80% appear once; the ten largest clones hold roughly 5%. With respect to this clone: Its antigen is still unknown.

The receptor comes from a human donor with non-small cell lung cancer whose response to radiotherapy plus ipilimumab could not be evaluated. Sequences were derived from peripheral blood, sampled from a patient treated with radiotherapy plus ipilimumab. The chain uses TRBV5-5 and TRBJ1-2, with D perhaps matching TRBD1 (5 bases). The CDR3 DNA is TGTGCCAGCAGCCAATGGGGCGATGACGATGGCTACACCTTC. This gives the protein CASSQWGDDDGYTF.